One sample yielded the 13 T cell receptor beta chains listed below, sequenced in a study of T cell repertoires in cytomegalovirus infection. TCRdb used MiXCR to reprocess the reads, holding one entry per CDR3 protein. The table records 550,000 to 700,000 distinct CDR3 sequences, almost 40% of them present only once. Antigens of these TCRs are unknown. The sequences come from cultured PBMCs, collected from culture after CMV antigen stimulation. These receptors were collected from a human donor in good health (CMV status not recorded). Some clones in this sample may be carry-over from other donors' samples.

This clonotype was seen a handful of times. The chain recombines TRBV6-2 or TRBV6-3 with TRBJ2-3, with D perhaps matching TRBD2 (5 bases). Trimming took 6 bases from V and 2 from J, leaving 9 bases between them. From germline, CDR1 is MNHEY and CDR2 SVGEGT. This CDR3 is 13 amino acids long. In DNA form, the CDR3 reads TGTGCCAGCAGACCGGACTCCACAGATACGCAGTATTTT. Its protein product is CASRPDSTDTQYF.

There are a few counts of this clonotype. The chain recombines TRBV7-9 with TRBJ1-1; tentative D call: TRBD1 (6 bases). The CDR3 extends over 14 amino acids. V lost 5 bases, J lost 4 bases, and 14 bases lay in between. Germline CDR1 reads SEHNR; CDR2 reads FQNEAQ (reference sequence). The CDR3 DNA sequence: TGTGCCAGCAGCCAACCAGGGGTAGGCACTGAAGCTTTCTTT. Protein: CASSQPGVGTEAFF.

The rearrangement uses TRBV27 and TRBJ2-7; 8 bases are shared with TRBD2. Germline CDR1 reads MNHEY; CDR2 reads SMNVEV (reference sequence). V lost 5 bases to trimming and J lost 6 bases; unmatched junction nucleotides: 9. The CDR3 totals 14 residues. The CDR3 nucleotides read TGTGCCAGCAGTGGACGACGAGCGGGAGCCGAGCAGTACTTC. This translates into CASSGRRAGAEQYF.

This clonotype was recorded at least ten times. The chain employs TRBV7-2 and TRBJ2-5; 9 bases agree with TRBD2. The CDR3 covers 15 residues. The V segment lost 3 bases and the J segment 5 bases; nucleotides outside the gene matches: 7. The V gene's germline CDR1 is SGHTA and CDR2 FQGNSA. This chain's CDR3 is CASSFPAGGPETQYF. CDR3 in DNA: TGTGCCAGCAGCTTTCCCGCGGGGGGGCCGGAGACCCAGTACTTC.

J is TRBJ2-3 and V is TRBV7-6; no clear D. The CDR3 has 14 residues. Trimming took 5 bases from V and 2 from J, leaving 11 bases between them. Germline CDR1 is SGHVS and CDR2 is FNYEAQ. The CDR3 bases are TGTGCCAGCAGCCGACATCGAATCACAGATACGCAGTATTTT. Its protein product is CASSRHRITDTQYF.

V gene TRBV7-2 combines with J gene TRBJ2-1, with D possibly TRBD2 on 6 matching bases. With 4 bases removed from V and 1 base from J, the gap between germline ends came to 14 bases. The CDR3 is made up of 16 amino acids. Germline lookup yields CDR1 SGHTA and CDR2 FQGNSA. The CDR3 here is CASSSFGAGSYNEQFF. CDR3 bases: TGTGCCAGCAGCTCTTTCGGGGCGGGATCCTACAATGAGCAGTTCTTC.

The J gene is TRBJ2-6, the V gene TRBV27; 7 bases match TRBD1. The V gene end was trimmed by 6 bases and the J gene end by 2 bases; junction bases not matched to a gene: 4. The CDR3 sequence is 15 residues long. From germline, CDR1 is MNHEY and CDR2 SMNVEV (reference sequence). The CDR3 DNA sequence: TGTGCCAGCAGGGCTACAGGGGCTGGGGCCAACGTCCTGACTTTC. Residues: CASRATGAGANVLTF. The full variable domain, its missing parts supplied by reference TRBV27 and TRBJ2-6, is EAQVTQNPRYLITVTGKKLTVTCSQNMNHEYMSWYRQDPGLGLRQIYYSMNVEVTDKGDVPEGYKVSRKEKRNFPLILESPSPNQTSLYFCASRATGAGANVLTFGAGSRLTVL.

This chain uses TRBV12-3 or TRBV12-4 with TRBJ1-5; TRBD1 matches at 8 bases. The CDR3 is 14 residues long. The junction had 6 bases not matched to a gene; V was cut back by 4 bases and J by 7 bases. In DNA, the CDR3 is TGTGCCAGCAGTTCGGACAGGGTTAGGCAGCCCCAGCATTTT. This translates into CASSSDRVRQPQHF.

The chain carries TRBV2 and TRBJ2-5; D is possibly TRBD2 (6 bases). Trimming removed 2 bases from V and 5 bases from J, with 9 bases in between. The CDR3 length is 13 residues. Germline CDR1 SNHLY, CDR2 FYNNEI. CDR3 nucleotides: TGTGCCAGCAGTGAACGGGGGAGGGAGACCCAGTACTTC. This translates into CASSERGRETQYF.

This clonotype was seen just once. V and J are TRBV4-2 and TRBJ2-3; TRBD2 matches 8 bases. CDR1 is LGHNA and CDR2 is YNFKEQ in the germline V gene. The V and J ends lost 5 bases and 4 bases, in that order; junction bases with no gene match: 14. The CDR3 covers 17 residues. This CDR3 reads CASSDGRGLVGPDTQYF. CDR3 DNA sequence: TGTGCCAGCAGCGATGGGCGGGGACTAGTCGGCCCAGATACGCAGTATTTT.

This chain uses TRBV12-3 or TRBV12-4 with TRBJ2-7; TRBD2 might be the D (5 bases). This CDR3 contains 13 residues. The germline V and J ends were trimmed by 6 bases and 1 base, with 10 bases remaining between them. The CDR3 loop is CASRPDLSYEQYF. CDR3 DNA sequence: TGTGCCAGCAGACCGGACTTATCCTACGAGCAGTACTTC.

J is TRBJ2-7 and V is TRBV11-2; D ambiguous. CDR1 and CDR2 (germline): SGHAT, FQNNGV. Trimming shortened V by 1 base and J by 7 bases, and 17 bases separated the two germline ends. The CDR3 covers 15 residues. In DNA, the CDR3 is TGTGCCAGCAGCTTAGGGGCCTCGAACGTCTGGGAGCAGTACTTC. Its protein product is CASSLGASNVWEQYF.

The chain couples TRBV11-2 to TRBJ2-1; TRBD2 matches 9 bases. This CDR3 is 14 amino acids long. The germline V gene encodes CDR1 SGHAT and CDR2 FQNNGV. V was pared by 1 base and J by 10 bases, with 5 bases of the junction left unmatched. CDR3 in amino acids: CASSLVLAGTEQFF. CDR3 DNA sequence: TGTGCCAGCAGCTTAGTTCTAGCGGGGACAGAGCAGTTCTTC.